Shown below are 17 T cell receptor beta chains from a single sample sequenced in a study of Ad26.COV2.S vaccination and SARS-CoV-2 variants. TCRdb keeps only in-frame clones here, not all; method: immunoSEQ multiplex PCR. The sample records about 100,000 clones, around three quarters being singletons. The sequenced sample was peripheral blood, obtained after recovery from COVID-19. These receptors were obtained from a human donor who had recovered from COVID-19.

The chain joins TRBV5-6 to TRBJ2-7; TRBD1 might be the D (6 bases). The CDR3 runs 15 residues. The V gene's germline CDR1 is SGHDT and CDR2 YYEEEE. With 3 bases removed from V and 2 bases from J, the gap between germline ends came to 15 bases. This CDR3 is CASSSPRDRTYEQYF. The CDR3 DNA reads TGTGCCAGCAGCTCGCCCCGAGACAGGACCTACGAGCAGTACTTC.

Here the CDR3 DNA reads TGTGCCAGCAGTCCCCTTTCGACTAGCGGGGGGAGGTCCTACGAGCAGTACTTC. The encoded protein is CASSPLSTSGGRSYEQYF. This chain joins TRBV28 and TRBJ2-7; 13 nucleotides line up with TRBD2. J gave up 1 base and V 5 bases, and 11 bases lay outside the gene matches. This CDR3 contains 18 residues. Per the germline V gene, CDR1 is MDHEN and CDR2 is SYDVKM.

CDR3 protein: CATSKGDDTDTQYF. CDR3 nucleotides: TGTGCCACCAGCAAGGGGGATGATACAGATACGCAGTATTTT. This sequence joins TRBV15 and TRBJ2-3, with D perhaps TRBD1 (6 bases). In germline, CDR1 is LNHNV, CDR2 YYDKDF (reference sequence). CDR3 size: 14 residues. V lost 4 bases and J 3 bases, leaving 11 bases between the germline ends.

V gene TRBV5-1 combines with J gene TRBJ2-7, with D perhaps TRBD2 (5 bases). Trimming took 0 bases from V and 3 from J, leaving 13 bases between them. The germline CDR1 and CDR2 sequences are SGHRS and YFSETQ. This CDR3 has 15 residues. The CDR3 protein is CASSLAPTGNYEQYF. Written as DNA, the CDR3 is TGCGCCAGCAGCTTGGCGCCGACGGGAAACTACGAGCAGTACTTC. The variable domain in full, with the rest retrieved from reference TRBV5-1 and TRBJ2-7, is KAGVTQTPRYLIKTRGQQVTLSCSPISGHRSVSWYQQTPGQGLQFLFEYFSETQRNKGNFPGRFSGRQFSNSRSEMNVSTLELGDSALYLCASSLAPTGNYEQYFGPGTRLTVT.

The chain employs TRBV24-1 and TRBJ2-3, with 8 bases fitting TRBD1. J lost 5 bases, V lost 7 bases, and 4 bases had no gene match. Germline V gene data show CDR1 as KGHDR and CDR2 as SFDVKD. The CDR3 sequence is 13 residues long. The CDR3 protein is CATSPDRGDTQYF. The CDR3 nucleotides are TGTGCCACCAGCCCCGACAGGGGAGATACGCAGTATTTT.

The rearrangement uses TRBV30 and TRBJ1-6; 7 positions agree with TRBD1. The germline V gene encodes CDR1 GTSNPN and CDR2 SVGIG (reference sequence). Trimming took 3 bases from V and 13 from J; bases not matched to a gene: 6. CDR3 length: 12 residues. The CDR3 sequence is CAWRKGAGPLHF. The CDR3 DNA follows: TGTGCCTGGAGGAAGGGGGCTGGTCCCCTCCACTTT.

The chain recombines TRBV7-9 with TRBJ1-6; the D gene is possibly TRBD1 (6 bases). CDR3 length equals 13 residues. CDR1 and CDR2 (germline): SEHNR, FQNEAQ (reference sequence). V dropped 2 bases and J dropped 11 bases, with 10 bases sitting between them. CDR3 residues: CASSLSTGPPLHF. The CDR3 DNA reads TGTGCCAGCAGCTTAAGTACAGGGCCACCCCTCCACTTT.

The rearrangement joins TRBV11-2 to TRBJ2-2, with 7 bases lining up with TRBD2. Losses at the gene ends were 5 bases for V and 6 bases for J; bases not matched to a gene: 15. Germline-derived CDR1 and CDR2 are SGHAT and FQNNGV. This CDR3 is 17 amino acids long. This CDR3 is CASSPSLLAGGSGELFF. CDR3 DNA: TGTGCCAGCAGCCCGAGCTTATTAGCGGGCGGTTCCGGGGAGCTGTTTTTT.

V and J are TRBV7-6 and TRBJ2-2; 9 bases are a match to TRBD1. Germline-derived CDR1 and CDR2 are SGHVS and FNYEAQ. V lost 5 bases, J lost 7 bases, and 5 bases stayed unmatched. The CDR3 spans 14 residues. The CDR3 region has the DNA TGTGCCAGCAGCCCCGGGACAGGGCACGGGGAGCTGTTTTTT. Its protein product is CASSPGTGHGELFF.

The chain joins TRBV19 to TRBJ1-4; maybe TRBD1 (5 bases). Trimming removed 7 bases at V and 8 bases at J, with 20 bases between. The CDR3 runs 15 residues. Germline V CDR1 and CDR2: LNHDA, SQIVND (reference sequence). The CDR3 spells CASTTYRAGKEKLFF. The CDR3 coding sequence is TGTGCCAGTACTACTTACCGGGCAGGGAAGGAAAAACTGTTTTTT.

The chain has TRBV11-3 and TRBJ1-6; D not resolved. Trimming removed 1 base at V and 8 bases at J, with 6 bases between. Germline CDR1 reads SGHNT; CDR2 reads YENEEA. This CDR3 has 13 amino acids. The CDR3: CASSLVADSPLHF. Here the CDR3 DNA reads TGTGCCAGCAGCTTAGTTGCGGATTCACCCCTCCACTTT.

J is TRBJ1-4 and V is TRBV13; tentative D call: TRBD1 (5 bases). Germline V gives CDR1 PRHDT, CDR2 FYEKMQ (reference sequence). The CDR3 loop spans 14 amino acids. Trimming removed 4 bases from V and 7 bases from J, with 13 bases in between. CDR3 region: CASSSGRLTEKLFF. CDR3 nucleotides: TGTGCCAGCAGCTCGGGACGGCTGACTGAAAAACTGTTTTTT.

This chain uses TRBV28 with TRBJ1-5, with D unresolved. Germline-derived CDR1 and CDR2 are MDHEN and SYDVKM. The CDR3 has 11 residues. Trimming removed 3 bases from V and 5 bases from J, with 2 bases in between. The CDR3 is CASSFDQPQHF. Here the CDR3 DNA reads TGTGCCAGCAGTTTTGATCAGCCCCAGCATTTT.

This clone was counted a single time. The chain couples TRBV27 to TRBJ2-7; 7 nucleotides line up with TRBD1. The CDR3 is 13 amino acids. V lost 7 bases, J lost 5 bases, and 8 bases stayed unmatched. In germline, CDR1 is MNHEY, CDR2 SMNVEV (reference sequence). The CDR3 region has the DNA TGTGCCAGCATCGACAGGGTTGTCAACGAGCAGTACTTC. Translating it yields CASIDRVVNEQYF.

The chain recombines TRBV12-3 or TRBV12-4 with TRBJ2-5, with D maybe TRBD1 (5 bases). With 3 bases removed from V and 3 bases from J, the gap between germline ends came to 8 bases. The CDR3 runs to 13 residues. The CDR3 DNA follows: TGTGCCAGCAGTTTTGCGGACAAAGAGACCCAGTACTTC. Translation gives CASSFADKETQYF.

This sequence joins TRBV13 and TRBJ2-1; D may be TRBD2 (6 bases). Germline CDR1 is PRHDT and CDR2 is FYEKMQ (reference sequence). This CDR3 spans 14 amino acids. V lost 5 bases and J 2 bases, leaving 10 bases between the germline ends. CDR3 sequence reads: CASSAGFPYNEQFF. CDR3 coding DNA: TGTGCCAGCAGCGCGGGATTCCCCTACAATGAGCAGTTCTTC.

The genes are TRBV21-1 and TRBJ2-1. TRBV21-1 is a pseudogene. The CDR3 extends over 13 amino acids. This CDR3 reads CASKGGWDNEQFF. For the CDR3, the DNA is TGTGCCAGCAAGGGGGGTTGGGACAATGAGCAGTTCTTC.